Listed here are 10 T cell receptor beta chains from one sample, sequenced in a study of T cell repertoires in cytomegalovirus infection. TCRdb re-derived calls from the reads in MiXCR, one entry per CDR3 protein. Here the sample spans more than 150,000 distinct CDR3 sequences, roughly a fifth being singletons. Sequencing was carried out using PBMCs. The receptor source for this set is a human donor in good health (CMV status not recorded). Some clones in this sample may be carry-over from other donors' samples.

The J gene is TRBJ2-7, the V gene TRBV5-1, with 10 bases aligning to TRBD2. V was clipped by 4 bases and J by 2 bases; unmatched bases: 6. Looked up from germline, CDR1 is SGHRS and CDR2 is YFSETQ. The CDR3 extends over 15 amino acids. DNA for the CDR3: TGCGCCAGCAGCCAGGGACTAGCGCTAACCTACGAGCAGTACTTC. This translates into CASSQGLALTYEQYF.

This clonotype was seen more than once but under ten times. The gene calls are TRBV12-3 or TRBV12-4 and TRBJ2-7, with D perhaps TRBD1 or TRBD2 (6 bases each). The CDR3 sequence is 14 residues long. Trimming left V 5 bases short and J 7 bases short, with 18 bases between. The CDR3 sequence is CASSRRDTGREQYF. As DNA, the CDR3 is TGTGCCAGCAGTCGTCGGGACACGGGGAGGGAGCAGTACTTC.

This clonotype was detected ten times or more. V usage is TRBV7-2 and J usage is TRBJ2-6; D is possibly TRBD1 (6 bases). CDR1 is SGHTA and CDR2 is FQGNSA in the germline V gene. The CDR3 has 18 amino acids. Trimming took off 1 base at V and 0 bases at J, with 13 bases between the two ends. The CDR3 loop reads CASSLVQGSASGANVLTF. As DNA, the CDR3 is TGTGCCAGCAGCTTAGTTCAGGGGTCTGCCTCTGGGGCCAACGTCCTGACTTTC.

This clonotype appeared a single time. The V call is TRBV29-1, the J call TRBJ2-1; no definite D call. CDR3 length equals 11 residues. The germline CDR1 and CDR2 sequences are SQVTM and ANQGSEA. V was pared by 6 bases and J by 5 bases, with 8 bases between. The CDR3 DNA reads as TGCAGCGTCCCTGCGGACAATGAGCAGTTCTTC. It is translated as CSVPADNEQFF.

The J gene is TRBJ1-1, the V gene TRBV7-2, with TRBD1 identical over 7 bases. J was trimmed by 0 bases and V by 4 bases; bases with no gene match: 5. The CDR3 runs 15 residues. Germline V gene data show CDR1 as SGHTA and CDR2 as FQGNSA. CDR3 sequence (DNA): TGTGCCAGCAGCTACCGGACAGGAGTGAACACTGAAGCTTTCTTT. Residues: CASSYRTGVNTEAFF. Complete variable domain (other parts from reference TRBV7-2 and TRBJ1-1): GAGVSQSPSNKVTEKGKDVELRCDPISGHTALYWYRQSLGQGLEFLIYFQGNSAPDKSGLPSDRFSAERTGGSVSTLTIQRTQQEDSAVYLCASSYRTGVNTEAFFGQGTRLTVV.

The rearrangement uses TRBV28 and TRBJ1-4, with D possibly matching TRBD1 (6 bases). This CDR3 is 15 amino acids long. Germline V lookup: CDR1 MDHEN, CDR2 SYDVKM. V lost 10 bases, J lost 7 bases, and 22 bases lay in between. The CDR3: CATRKGGPGFEKLFF. For the CDR3, the DNA is TGTGCCACTCGAAAGGGGGGGCCGGGGTTTGAAAAACTGTTTTTT. Variable domain in full (rest from reference TRBV28 and TRBJ1-4): DVKVTQSSRYLVKRTGEKVFLECVQDMDHENMFWYRQDPGLGLRLIYFSYDVKMKEKGDIPEGYSVSREKKERFSLILESASTNQTSMYLCATRKGGPGFEKLFFGSGTQLSVL.

The J gene is TRBJ2-3, the V gene TRBV5-4; 9 bases are shared with TRBD2. Germline trimming cut 5 bases from V and 4 bases from J; bases unmatched to any gene: 11. There are 16 residues in the CDR3. Germline values: CDR1 SGHNT, CDR2 YYREEE (reference sequence). For the CDR3, the DNA is TGTGCCAGCAGACCTGGCGCGGGGGGGCGGCCAGATACGCAGTATTTT. Translated: CASRPGAGGRPDTQYF.

Only a few counts were recorded for this clonotype. This chain uses TRBV11-2 with TRBJ2-1; weak D call: TRBD2 (6 bases). CDR3 length equals 18 residues. V lost 7 bases, J lost 0 bases, and 22 bases lay in between. Germline-derived CDR1 and CDR2 are SGHAT and FQNNGV. CDR3 protein: CASTPRGWEATSYNEQFF. The CDR3 DNA reads TGTGCCAGCACCCCCCGTGGATGGGAGGCGACCTCCTACAATGAGCAGTTCTTC.

The genes are TRBV28 and TRBJ2-1, with 7 bases identical to TRBD1. Losses at the gene ends were 8 bases for V and 5 bases for J; bases not matched to a gene: 6. This CDR3 comprises 13 residues. In germline, CDR1 is MDHEN, CDR2 SYDVKM. The CDR3 sequence: CASRQGFDNEQFF. The CDR3, as DNA: TGTGCCAGCCGACAGGGATTTGACAATGAGCAGTTCTTC.

The rearrangement links TRBV6-5 to TRBJ1-1; D gene unclear. The CDR3 contains 14 residues. Trimming stripped 2 bases from V and 4 bases from J, with 11 bases between. Germline CDR1 reads MNHEY; CDR2 reads SVGAGI. The DNA for the CDR3 is TGTGCCAGCAGTTACATGGGGTCGGGCACTGAAGCTTTCTTT. Protein product: CASSYMGSGTEAFF.